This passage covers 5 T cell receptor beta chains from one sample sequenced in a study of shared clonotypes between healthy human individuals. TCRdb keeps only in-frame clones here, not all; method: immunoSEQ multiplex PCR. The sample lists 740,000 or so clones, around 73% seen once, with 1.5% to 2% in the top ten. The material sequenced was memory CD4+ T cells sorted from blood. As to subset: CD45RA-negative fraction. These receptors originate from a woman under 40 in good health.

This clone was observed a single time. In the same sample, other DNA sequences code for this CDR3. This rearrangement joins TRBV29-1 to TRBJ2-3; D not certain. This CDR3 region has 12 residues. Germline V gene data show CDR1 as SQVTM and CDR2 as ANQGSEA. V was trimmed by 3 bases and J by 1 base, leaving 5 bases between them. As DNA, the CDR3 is TGCAGCGTTGACAAGGGCACAGATACGCAGTATTTT. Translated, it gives CSVDKGTDTQYF.

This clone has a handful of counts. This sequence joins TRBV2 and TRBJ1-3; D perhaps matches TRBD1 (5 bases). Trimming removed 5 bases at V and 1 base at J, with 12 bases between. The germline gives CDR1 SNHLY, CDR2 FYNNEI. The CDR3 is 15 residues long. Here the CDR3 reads CASSQGVYSGNTIYF. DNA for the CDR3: TGTGCCAGCAGTCAAGGGGTTTATTCTGGAAACACCATATATTTT.

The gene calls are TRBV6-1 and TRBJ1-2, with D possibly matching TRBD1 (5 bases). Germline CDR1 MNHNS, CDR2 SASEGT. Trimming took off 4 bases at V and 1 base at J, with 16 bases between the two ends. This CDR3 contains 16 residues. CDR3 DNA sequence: TGTGCCAGCAGTGGTGGGGGGACGGGCCTTAACTATGGCTACACCTTC. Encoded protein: CASSGGGTGLNYGYTF.

CDR3 amino acids: CASSLESGQNTGELFF. CDR3 DNA sequence: TGCGCCAGCAGCTTGGAATCCGGACAGAACACCGGGGAGCTGTTTTTT. The rearrangement joins TRBV5-1 to TRBJ2-2; tentative D call: TRBD1 (5 bases). Germline V CDR1 and CDR2: SGHRS, YFSETQ. V lost 0 bases and J 1 base, leaving 10 bases between the germline ends. This CDR3 region has 16 residues.

In DNA, the CDR3 is TGCGCCAGCAGCCTAAATCCCCGGCCGTACGAGCAGTACTTC. Translated: CASSLNPRPYEQYF. The genes are TRBV5-1 and TRBJ2-7; no firm D call. V lost 4 bases to trimming and J lost 4 bases, with 15 bases between them. CDR1 SGHRS and CDR2 YFSETQ come from the germline V gene. The CDR3 contains 14 residues.